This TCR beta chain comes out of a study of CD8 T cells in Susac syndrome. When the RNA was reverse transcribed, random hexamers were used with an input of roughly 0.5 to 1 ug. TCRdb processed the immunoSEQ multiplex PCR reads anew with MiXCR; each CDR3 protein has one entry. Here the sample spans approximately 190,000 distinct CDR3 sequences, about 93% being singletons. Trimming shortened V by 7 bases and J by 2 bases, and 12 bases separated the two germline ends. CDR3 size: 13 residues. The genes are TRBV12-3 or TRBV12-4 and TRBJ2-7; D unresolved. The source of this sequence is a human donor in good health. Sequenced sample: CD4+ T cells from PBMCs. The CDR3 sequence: CASTRTSTYEQYF. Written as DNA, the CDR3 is TGTGCCAGCACCCGGACCAGCACCTACGAGCAGTACTTC.